One sample yielded the 25 T cell receptor beta chains listed below, sequenced in a study of response to subunit inactivated influenza vaccine. TCRdb independently ran MiXCR on the RT-PCR reads; one entry per CDR3 protein. The repertoire includes about 570,000 distinct CDR3 sequences, about 10% of them detected once, and about 11% sits in the top ten. This sample was shared with a second study, whose subject was T cells expressing NK-cell markers. From that paper: The TCR beta cDNA came from 5'RACE template switching with UMIs.

The sample here was PBMCs from blood, taken on the day of vaccination. All receptors derive from a man over 45 who received an inactivated influenza vaccine.

This clonotype was seen more than once but under ten times. The V and J genes are TRBV2 and TRBJ2-2; 7 positions agree with TRBD1. In germline, CDR1 is SNHLY, CDR2 FYNNEI. There are 16 residues in the CDR3. Unmatched junction bases numbered 7, after V lost 6 bases and J lost 0 bases. CDR3 amino acids: CASRKTGLANTGELFF. The CDR3 bases are TGTGCCAGCAGGAAGACAGGGCTCGCGAACACCGGGGAGCTGTTTTTT.

This clonotype was counted many times. This chain joins TRBV6-5 and TRBJ2-4; D is perhaps TRBD2 (6 bases). Per germline, CDR1 MNHEY and CDR2 SVGAGI. The CDR3 is 12 residues long. Trimming removed 4 bases at V and 9 bases at J, with 10 bases between. The CDR3 is CASSSGRSIQYF. CDR3 nucleotide sequence: TGTGCCAGCAGTTCAGGGAGGTCCATTCAGTACTTC.

This clonotype has just a few counts. The rearrangement links TRBV11-2 to TRBJ1-3; D remains ambiguous. Trimming took 1 base from V and 0 from J, leaving 16 bases between them. This CDR3 is 18 amino acids long. CDR1 and CDR2 from the germline V gene are SGHAT and FQNNGV. The CDR3 bases are TGTGCCAGCAGCTTAGTACGACCTAGTGCACGCTCTGGAAACACCATATATTTT. This codes for CASSLVRPSARSGNTIYF.

This clonotype was found a few times. The chain has TRBV12-3 or TRBV12-4 and TRBJ2-1, with a possible D match to TRBD2 (6 bases). The V gene lost 6 bases and the J gene lost 6 bases, with 9 bases spanning the gap. This CDR3 region has 12 residues. DNA for the CDR3: TGTGCCAGCAGCCATAGCGGCAATGAGCAGTTCTTC. The encoded protein is CASSHSGNEQFF.

Only a few counts were recorded for this clonotype. CDR3 sequence: CASSLHRFNSPLHF. The CDR3 DNA reads as TGTGCCAGCAGCTTACACAGGTTTAATTCACCCCTCCACTTT. The V gene is TRBV7-2, the J gene TRBJ1-6; possible D gene TRBD1, 5 bases. The CDR3 contains 14 residues. The V gene's germline CDR1 is SGHTA and CDR2 FQGNSA. The germline V and J ends were trimmed by 2 bases and 6 bases, with 8 bases remaining between them.

This clonotype was picked up many times. The rearrangement links TRBV12-3 or TRBV12-4 to TRBJ2-3, with 9 bases matching TRBD2. The ends lost 6 bases at V and 2 bases at J; junction bases unmatched: 6. This CDR3 has 15 amino acids. The CDR3 reads CASRSLAGNTDTQYF. CDR3 DNA: TGTGCCAGCAGATCCCTAGCGGGGAACACAGATACGCAGTATTTT.

A note on this clonotype: One base away lies a much larger clone, so this may be a sequencing read error. The V call is TRBV29-1, the J call TRBJ2-3; 11 bases are a match to TRBD2. J was trimmed by 3 bases and V by 5 bases; bases with no gene match: 4. The CDR3 runs 14 residues. Germline-derived CDR1 and CDR2 are SQVTM and ANQGSEA. CDR3 nucleotide sequence: TGCAGCGTTCGGCGACTAGCGGGGACAGATACGCAGTATTTT. Amino acids: CSVRRLAGTDTQYF.

This chain uses TRBV10-3 with TRBJ2-1; 15 bases map to TRBD2. The CDR3 loop spans 20 amino acids. Germline CDR1 and CDR2: ENHRY and SYGVKD. Losses at the gene ends were 2 bases for V and 0 bases for J; bases not matched to a gene: 8. The DNA for the CDR3 is TGTGCCATCAGTGAGGGCAGGACTAGCGGGAGGGGTAGCTCCTACAATGAGCAGTTCTTC. Amino acid sequence: CAISEGRTSGRGSSYNEQFF.

This clonotype has ten or more counts. The chain has TRBV15 and TRBJ1-3; 8 bases fit TRBD1. The CDR3 covers 16 residues. Germline-derived CDR1 and CDR2 are LNHNV and YYDKDF (reference sequence). After removal of 5 bases from V and 1 base from J, the junction contained 7 bases not matched to a gene. CDR3 protein: CATSLGDRGSGNTIYF. DNA for the CDR3: TGTGCCACCAGCTTGGGAGACAGGGGTTCTGGAAACACCATATATTTT.

The CDR3 spells CASSELQIYEQYF. The CDR3 DNA is TGTGCCAGCAGTGAGCTACAGATCTACGAGCAGTACTTC. The chain couples TRBV2 to TRBJ2-7; D ambiguous. V lost 3 bases and J 3 bases, leaving 9 bases between the germline ends. The V gene's germline CDR1 is SNHLY and CDR2 FYNNEI. The CDR3 has 13 residues. Complete variable domain (other parts from reference TRBV2 and TRBJ2-7): EPEVTQTPSHQVTQMGQEVILRCVPISNHLYFYWYRQILGQKVEFLVSFYNNEISEKSEIFDDQFSVERPDGSNFTLKIRSTKLEDSAMYFCASSELQIYEQYFGPGTRLTVT.

This clonotype was found a few times. The chain recombines TRBV5-1 with TRBJ2-7; TRBD1 matches at 8 bases. The CDR3 is 14 residues long. The V gene's germline CDR1 is SGHRS and CDR2 YFSETQ. With V trimmed by 4 bases and J by 2 bases, 5 bases remained unmatched. CDR3: CASSPGQAAYEQYF. The CDR3 DNA reads TGCGCCAGCAGCCCGGGACAGGCAGCCTACGAGCAGTACTTC.

The chain couples TRBV4-2 to TRBJ1-4; D is possibly TRBD1 (6 bases). The CDR3 covers 15 residues. V was shortened by 0 bases and J by 8 bases, with 13 bases between the two germline ends. Germline V gene data show CDR1 as LGHNA and CDR2 as YNFKEQ. CDR3: CASSQDQRGKEKLFF. DNA of the CDR3: TGTGCCAGCAGCCAAGATCAAAGGGGGAAGGAAAAACTGTTTTTT.

This clonotype was picked up many times. The chain employs TRBV5-1 and TRBJ2-7, with TRBD2 matching 11 bases. Looked up from germline, CDR1 is SGHRS and CDR2 is YFSETQ. With 3 bases clipped from V and 3 bases from J, the junction kept 5 bases outside the gene matches. The CDR3 length is 15 residues. In DNA, the CDR3 is TGCGCCAGCAGCTCTAGCGGGGGGTCCATCTACGAGCAGTACTTC. This gives the protein CASSSSGGSIYEQYF.

V and J are TRBV18 and TRBJ2-1, with D unresolved. Germline V CDR1 and CDR2: KGHSH, LQKENI. The CDR3 runs 14 residues. V was trimmed by 6 bases and J by 15 bases, leaving 24 bases between them. The DNA of the CDR3 is TGTGCCAGCTCGAAAGAACCGGGCCCCCAATACTGGTTCTTC. Protein product: CASSKEPGPQYWFF.

This clonotype was recorded at least ten times. The chain is built from TRBV12-3 or TRBV12-4 and TRBJ2-1; unclear D gene. The V end lost 5 bases, the J end lost 5 bases, and 10 bases lay between the germline ends. The CDR3 covers 13 residues. The CDR3 here is CASSRRRNNEQFF. CDR3 bases: TGTGCCAGCAGTCGCCGGAGAAACAATGAGCAGTTCTTC.

In its sample, this clonotype was seen a few times. This rearrangement joins TRBV27 to TRBJ2-7; 7 bases line up with TRBD1. The CDR3 spans 16 residues. The V gene's germline CDR1 is MNHEY and CDR2 SMNVEV (reference sequence). J gave up 3 bases and V 3 bases, and 11 bases lay outside the gene matches. CDR3 bases: TGTGCCAGCAGTTTTTACGCCCAGACAGGGAGCTACGAGCAGTACTTC. Encoded protein: CASSFYAQTGSYEQYF.

This clonotype is a singleton in its sample. The rearrangement uses TRBV15 and TRBJ2-5; 8 positions match TRBD1. Losses at the gene ends were 2 bases for V and 1 base for J; bases not matched to a gene: 3. This CDR3 region has 15 residues. CDR1 and CDR2 (germline): LNHNV, YYDKDF (reference sequence). CDR3 DNA: TGTGCCACCAGCAGACAGGGGGCACTCCAAGAGACCCAGTACTTC. Its protein product is CATSRQGALQETQYF.

This clonotype was counted between two and nine times. The chain employs TRBV3-1 and TRBJ2-7; D not resolved. This CDR3 region has 14 residues. In germline, CDR1 is LGHDT, CDR2 YNNKEL (reference sequence). The ends were cut back, 4 bases at V and 5 bases at J, with 15 bases in the middle. The CDR3 reads CASSPRTDMNEQYF. The DNA of the CDR3 is TGTGCCAGCAGCCCTCGAACCGACATGAACGAGCAGTACTTC.

This clonotype was recorded many times. This chain connects TRBV29-1 to TRBJ2-1, with D possibly called TRBD1 or TRBD2 (6 bases each). Germline loops: CDR1 SQVTM, CDR2 ANQGSEA. V was shortened by 5 bases and J by 11 bases, with 16 bases between the two germline ends. This CDR3 contains 12 residues. CDR3 sequence: CSVHRGQGQQFF. For the CDR3, the DNA is TGCAGCGTTCATCGGGGGCAGGGCCAGCAGTTCTTC.

This clonotype was seen a few times. This chain uses TRBV12-3 or TRBV12-4 with TRBJ2-2; 9 bases are a match to TRBD2. The V gene end was trimmed by 7 bases and the J gene end by 6 bases; junction bases not matched to a gene: 3. CDR3 length: 13 amino acids. The CDR3 reads CASIAGGAGELFF. CDR3 nucleotide sequence: TGTGCCAGCATTGCGGGAGGGGCCGGGGAGCTGTTTTTT.

In nucleotides, the CDR3 is TGTGCCAGCAGCCCACACAGGGTTAGGTATGGCTACCACGAGCAGTACTTC. Amino acids: CASSPHRVRYGYHEQYF. V is TRBV14 and J is TRBJ2-7, with D tentatively TRBD1 (6 bases). This CDR3 contains 17 residues. Per germline, CDR1 SGHDN and CDR2 FVKESK. V dropped 4 bases and J dropped 5 bases, with 24 bases sitting between them.

The gene calls are TRBV29-1 and TRBJ2-3; TRBD1 agrees at 7 bases. The CDR3 has 13 amino acids. Germline V lookup: CDR1 SQVTM, CDR2 ANQGSEA. J lost 5 bases, V lost 3 bases, and 5 bases had no gene match. The CDR3 region is CSVDRGQLDTQYF. As DNA, the CDR3 is TGCAGCGTTGACCGGGGACAGCTAGATACGCAGTATTTT.

V usage is TRBV7-3 and J usage is TRBJ1-1, with a possible D match to TRBD1 (5 bases). Germline V CDR1 and CDR2: SGHTA, FQGTGA. CDR3 size: 14 residues. The V gene lost 1 base and the J gene lost 1 base, with 7 bases spanning the gap. In DNA, the CDR3 is TGTGCCAGCAGCTTAATGGGGGAGAACACTGAAGCTTTCTTT. This codes for CASSLMGENTEAFF. The entire variable domain, with the rest obtained from reference TRBV7-3 and TRBJ1-1, is as follows: GAGVSQTPSNKVTEKGKYVELRCDPISGHTALYWYRQSLGQGPEFLIYFQGTGAADDSGLPNDRFFAVRPEGSVSTLKIQRTERGDSAVYLCASSLMGENTEAFFGQGTRLTVV.

The V and J genes are TRBV5-1 and TRBJ1-4; no clear D gene. V shed 4 bases and J shed 0 bases, with 10 bases lying between them. Germline V gene lookup returns CDR1 SGHRS and CDR2 YFSETQ. The CDR3 runs to 15 residues. The CDR3 DNA follows: TGCGCCAGCAGCGAGACGGGGTCAACTAATGAAAAACTGTTTTTT. The encoded protein is CASSETGSTNEKLFF. The full variable domain, with the rest looked up from reference TRBV5-1 and TRBJ1-4, is KAGVTQTPRYLIKTRGQQVTLSCSPISGHRSVSWYQQTPGQGLQFLFEYFSETQRNKGNFPGRFSGRQFSNSRSEMNVSTLELGDSALYLCASSETGSTNEKLFFGSGTQLSVL.

The chain employs TRBV18 and TRBJ1-2; TRBD1 is a possible D gene (6 bases). V gave up 2 bases and J gave up 6 bases, with 13 bases separating them. In germline, CDR1 is KGHSH, CDR2 LQKENI. There are 14 residues in the CDR3. CDR3 region: CASSPGRQDDGYTF. As DNA, the CDR3 is TGTGCCAGCTCACCAGGGCGACAGGACGATGGCTACACCTTC.